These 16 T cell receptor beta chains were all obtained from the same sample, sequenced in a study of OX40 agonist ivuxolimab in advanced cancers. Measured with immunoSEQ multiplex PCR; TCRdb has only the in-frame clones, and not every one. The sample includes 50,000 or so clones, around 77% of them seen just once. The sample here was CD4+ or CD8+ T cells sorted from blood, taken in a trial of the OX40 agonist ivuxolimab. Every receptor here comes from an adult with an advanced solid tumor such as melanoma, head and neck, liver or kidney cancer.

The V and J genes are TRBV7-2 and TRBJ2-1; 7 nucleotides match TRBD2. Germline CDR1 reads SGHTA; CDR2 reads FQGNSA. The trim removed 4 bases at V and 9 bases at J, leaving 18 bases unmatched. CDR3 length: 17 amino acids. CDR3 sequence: CASSSTGGRAITTEQFF. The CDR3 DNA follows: TGTGCCAGCAGCTCCACCGGGGGGAGGGCCATCACGACTGAGCAGTTCTTC.

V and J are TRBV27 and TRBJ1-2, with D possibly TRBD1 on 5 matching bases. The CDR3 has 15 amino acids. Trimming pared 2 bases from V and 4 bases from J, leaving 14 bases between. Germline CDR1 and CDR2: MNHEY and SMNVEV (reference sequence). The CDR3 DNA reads TGTGCCAGCAGTTTAGCCGGGACCGAATCCTATGGCTACACCTTC. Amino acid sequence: CASSLAGTESYGYTF.

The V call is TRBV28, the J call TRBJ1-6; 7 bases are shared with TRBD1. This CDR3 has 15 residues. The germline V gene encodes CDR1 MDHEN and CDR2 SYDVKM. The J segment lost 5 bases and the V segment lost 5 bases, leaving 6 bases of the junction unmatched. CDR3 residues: CASSDWTGDNSPLHF. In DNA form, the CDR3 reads TGTGCCAGCAGTGACTGGACAGGAGATAATTCACCCCTCCACTTT.

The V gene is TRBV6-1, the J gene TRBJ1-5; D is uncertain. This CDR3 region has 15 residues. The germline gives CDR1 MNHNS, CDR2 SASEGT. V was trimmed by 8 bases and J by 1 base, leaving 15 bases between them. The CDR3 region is CASAPLQKSNQPQHF. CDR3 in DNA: TGTGCCAGCGCCCCCCTGCAGAAGAGCAATCAGCCCCAGCATTTT.

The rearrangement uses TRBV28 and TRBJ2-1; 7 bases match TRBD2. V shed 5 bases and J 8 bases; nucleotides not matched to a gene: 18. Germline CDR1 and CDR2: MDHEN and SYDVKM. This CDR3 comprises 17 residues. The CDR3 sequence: CASSRTRIRKFAHEQFF. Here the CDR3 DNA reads TGTGCCAGCAGTCGGACTAGAATCAGAAAGTTTGCCCATGAGCAGTTCTTC.

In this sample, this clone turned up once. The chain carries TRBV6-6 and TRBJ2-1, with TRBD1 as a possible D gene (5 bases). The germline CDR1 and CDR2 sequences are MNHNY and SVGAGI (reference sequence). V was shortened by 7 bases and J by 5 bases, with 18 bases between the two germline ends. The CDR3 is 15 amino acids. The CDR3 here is CASISGLTRNNEQFF. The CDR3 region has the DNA TGTGCCAGCATCTCAGGGTTAACGAGAAACAATGAGCAGTTCTTC.

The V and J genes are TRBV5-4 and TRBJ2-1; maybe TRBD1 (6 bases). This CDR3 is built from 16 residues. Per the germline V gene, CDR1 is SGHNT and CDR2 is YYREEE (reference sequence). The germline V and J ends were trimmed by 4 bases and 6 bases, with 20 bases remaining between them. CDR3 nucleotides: TGTGCCAGCAGCCCCCCCCAACCGGGCAGGGGCAATGAGCAGTTCTTC. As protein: CASSPPQPGRGNEQFF.

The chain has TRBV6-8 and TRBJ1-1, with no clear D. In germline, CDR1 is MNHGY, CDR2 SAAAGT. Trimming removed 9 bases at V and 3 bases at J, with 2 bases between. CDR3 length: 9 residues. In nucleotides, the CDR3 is TGTGCCAGGTACACTGAAGCTTTCTTT. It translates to CARYTEAFF.

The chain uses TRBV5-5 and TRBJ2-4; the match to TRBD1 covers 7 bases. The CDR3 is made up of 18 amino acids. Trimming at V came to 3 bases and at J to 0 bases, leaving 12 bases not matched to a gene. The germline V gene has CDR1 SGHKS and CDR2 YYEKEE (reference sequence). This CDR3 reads CASSSLLRDRVAKNIQYF. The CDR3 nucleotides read TGTGCCAGCAGCTCCTTGTTGAGAGACAGGGTAGCCAAAAACATTCAGTACTTC.

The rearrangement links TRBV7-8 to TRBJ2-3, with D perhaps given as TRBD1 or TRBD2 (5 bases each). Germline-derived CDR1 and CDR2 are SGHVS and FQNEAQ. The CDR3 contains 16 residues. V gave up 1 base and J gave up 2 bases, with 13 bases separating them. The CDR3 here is CASSLEGEWDTDTQYF. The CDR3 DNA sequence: TGTGCCAGCAGCTTAGAAGGGGAGTGGGACACAGATACGCAGTATTTT.

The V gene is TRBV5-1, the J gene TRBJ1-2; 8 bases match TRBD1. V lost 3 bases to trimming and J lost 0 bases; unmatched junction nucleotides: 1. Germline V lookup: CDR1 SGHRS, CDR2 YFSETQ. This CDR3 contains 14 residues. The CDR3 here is CASSWDRPNYGYTF. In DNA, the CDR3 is TGCGCCAGCAGCTGGGACAGGCCTAACTATGGCTACACCTTC.

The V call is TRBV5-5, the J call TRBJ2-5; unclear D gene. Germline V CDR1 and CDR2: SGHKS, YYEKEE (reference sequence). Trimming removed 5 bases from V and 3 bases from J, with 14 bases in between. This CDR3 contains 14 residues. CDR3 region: CASSPTPGKETQYF. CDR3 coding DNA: TGTGCCAGCAGTCCTACCCCGGGCAAAGAGACCCAGTACTTC.

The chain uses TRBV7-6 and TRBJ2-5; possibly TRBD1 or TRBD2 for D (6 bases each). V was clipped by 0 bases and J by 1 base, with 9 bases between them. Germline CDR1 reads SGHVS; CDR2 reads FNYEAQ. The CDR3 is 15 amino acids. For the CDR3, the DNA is TGTGCCAGCAGCTTAGCTGGGGGGCGCCAAGAGACCCAGTACTTC. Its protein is CASSLAGGRQETQYF.

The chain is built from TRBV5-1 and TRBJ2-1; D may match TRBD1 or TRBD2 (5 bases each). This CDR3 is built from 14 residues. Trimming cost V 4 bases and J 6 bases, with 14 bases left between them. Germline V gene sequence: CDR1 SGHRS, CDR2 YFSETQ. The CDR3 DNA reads TGCGCCAGCAGCGTGGGGGTCAGGTCCAATGAGCAGTTCTTC. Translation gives CASSVGVRSNEQFF.

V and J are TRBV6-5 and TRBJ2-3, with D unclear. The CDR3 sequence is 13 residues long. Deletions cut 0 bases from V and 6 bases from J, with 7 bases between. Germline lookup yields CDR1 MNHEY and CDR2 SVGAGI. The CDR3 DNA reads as TGTGCCAGCAGTTACTCGCCCAGGGATACGCAGTATTTT. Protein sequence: CASSYSPRDTQYF.

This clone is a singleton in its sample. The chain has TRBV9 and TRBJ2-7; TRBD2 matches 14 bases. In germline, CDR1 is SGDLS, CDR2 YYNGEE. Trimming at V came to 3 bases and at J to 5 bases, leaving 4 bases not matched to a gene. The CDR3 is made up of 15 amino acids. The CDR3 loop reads CASSAGLAGGHEQYF. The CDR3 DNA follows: TGTGCCAGCAGCGCTGGACTAGCGGGAGGACACGAGCAGTACTTC. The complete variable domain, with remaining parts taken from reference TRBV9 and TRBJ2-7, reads DSGVTQTPKHLITATGQRVTLRCSPRSGDLSVYWYQQSLDQGLQFLIQYYNGEERAKGNILERFSAQQFPDLHSELNLSSLELGDSALYFCASSAGLAGGHEQYFGPGTRLTVT.